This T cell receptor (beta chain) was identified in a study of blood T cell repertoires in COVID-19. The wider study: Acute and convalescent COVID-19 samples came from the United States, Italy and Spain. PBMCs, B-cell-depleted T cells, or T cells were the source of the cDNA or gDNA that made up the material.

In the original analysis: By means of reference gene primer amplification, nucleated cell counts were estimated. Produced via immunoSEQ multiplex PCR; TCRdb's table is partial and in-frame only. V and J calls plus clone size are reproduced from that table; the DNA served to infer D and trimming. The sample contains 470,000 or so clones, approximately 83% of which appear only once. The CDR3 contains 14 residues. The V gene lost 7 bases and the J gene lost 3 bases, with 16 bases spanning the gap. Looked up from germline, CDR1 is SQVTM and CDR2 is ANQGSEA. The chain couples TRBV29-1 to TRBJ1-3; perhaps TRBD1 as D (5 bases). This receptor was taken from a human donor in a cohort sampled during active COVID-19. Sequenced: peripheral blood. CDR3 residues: CSAVLIRGGNTIYF. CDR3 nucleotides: TGCAGCGCAGTACTAATTAGGGGTGGAAACACCATATATTTT.